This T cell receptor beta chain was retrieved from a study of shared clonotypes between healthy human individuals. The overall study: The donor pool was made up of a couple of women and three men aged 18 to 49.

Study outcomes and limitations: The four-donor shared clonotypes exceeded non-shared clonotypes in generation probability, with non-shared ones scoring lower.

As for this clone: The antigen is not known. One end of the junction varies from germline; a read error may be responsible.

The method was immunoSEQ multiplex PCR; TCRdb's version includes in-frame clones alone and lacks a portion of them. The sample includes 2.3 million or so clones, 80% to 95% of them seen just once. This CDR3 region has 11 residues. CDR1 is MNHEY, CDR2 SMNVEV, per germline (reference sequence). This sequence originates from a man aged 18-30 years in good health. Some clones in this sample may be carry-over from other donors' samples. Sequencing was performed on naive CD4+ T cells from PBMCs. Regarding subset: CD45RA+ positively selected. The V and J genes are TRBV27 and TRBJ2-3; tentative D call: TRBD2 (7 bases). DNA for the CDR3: TGTGCCAGCAGCCTCTCTAGCGGAGGGGGTTTT. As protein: CASSLSSGGGF.